This entry is about one T cell receptor beta chain. Its antigen is still unknown. The input lacks base qualities; no much larger clone sits a single base away. Patients with localized lung adenocarcinoma, a subtype of non-small cell lung cancer, were used as donors. Samples were obtained from the centers of localized lung adenocarcinomas. CD4+ T cells from tumor tissue were profiled separately from CD8+ T cells for TCR repertoire analysis. CDR1 and CDR2, per the germline V gene, are WSHSY and SAAADI. The CDR3 measures 14 amino acids from cysteine to phenylalanine. Of the read, only the CDR3 DNA is kept; its 42 bases are in frame from base 1. Trimming takes 11 bases off V and 13 bases off J; junction bases not matched to a gene: 19. Library preparation used PCR. The sample was run on a HiSeq X Ten. TCRdb cleaned the public reads at Q25 with fastp, built clones with MiXCR and kept in-frame beta chains. One record per CDR3 amino acid sequence lists the most common genes and DNA. This sample comprises approximately 4,300 distinct CDR3 sequences, approximately 60% of them detected only once. The ten largest clonotypes hold roughly 16% of the sample.

The sample is drawn from a study of CD4 and CD8 cells across lung adenocarcinoma regions (dated by TCRdb to the late 2010s). Background on the whole study: The study compared tumor centers with tumor margins to examine intratumor heterogeneity of the T cell receptor repertoire.

This sequence uses TRBV10-2 and TRBJ2-4, and 8 bases in between align with TRBD2. Sequenced: CD4+ T cells from the center of a lung tumor. Read against the paper, the sample's cell subset or site label means: tumor center region. This sequence originates from a male donor with lung adenocarcinoma. The CD4 and CD8 labels of this study may be unreliable. The nucleotide sequence reads TGCGCCGTCACGGGGGGGGGCGGCAAAGATACGCAGTACTTC. Translated, it gives CAVTGGGGKDTQYF.